A single sample gave rise to the 21 T cell receptor beta chains below, sequenced in a study of control samples from healthy donors and cancer patients. Using immunoSEQ multiplex PCR, the repertoire was profiled, and TCRdb retains in-frame clones only, with some absent. The table includes tens of thousands of clones, 60% to 80% detected once. The sample taken for sequencing was formalin-fixed, paraffin-embedded tissue. Receptors originate from a male donor with melanoma.

This clone has only one observation. At one end, the junction sequence differs from germline, possibly due to a read error. V usage is TRBV4-1 and J usage is TRBJ2-1; perhaps TRBD2 as D (6 bases). Germline lookup yields CDR1 MGHRA and CDR2 YSYEKL. This CDR3 region has 13 residues. The CDR3 DNA sequence: TGCGCCAACAGCCCAATCGATAGCGGAGAGCAGTTCTTC. The encoded protein is CANSPIDSGEQFF.

The gene calls are TRBV12-3 or TRBV12-4 and TRBJ2-7; a possible D gene is TRBD2 (5 bases). This CDR3 has 13 residues. The V and J ends lost 6 bases and 3 bases respectively, with 12 bases between them. DNA for the CDR3: TGTGCCAGCAGCCTCGGACTGATCTACGAGCAGTACTTC. Amino acid sequence: CASSLGLIYEQYF.

V and J are TRBV29-1 and TRBJ2-5, with D perhaps TRBD1 (6 bases). Germline V gene data show CDR1 as SQVTM and CDR2 as ANQGSEA. The CDR3 loop spans 15 amino acids. V was cut by 7 bases and J by 4 bases, with 22 bases left in between. CDR3 bases: TGCAGCGCCTACGATTGGGACACGGTGGGAGAGACCCAGTACTTC. Its translation is CSAYDWDTVGETQYF.

The J gene is TRBJ2-3, the V gene TRBV2, with D possibly TRBD2 on 6 matching bases. The CDR3 sequence is 15 residues long. Germline V lookup: CDR1 SNHLY, CDR2 FYNNEI. V was trimmed by 3 bases and J by 1 base, leaving 11 bases between them. CDR3 in DNA: TGTGCCAGCAGTGAGGCGGGAACGGGCACAGATACGCAGTATTTT. Protein: CASSEAGTGTDTQYF.

This clone was detected many times. The CDR3 protein is CASSYPLSTGNTEAFF. The CDR3 coding sequence is TGTGCCAGCAGTTACCCGCTTTCTACCGGGAACACTGAAGCTTTCTTT. This chain links TRBV6-6 with TRBJ1-1; D not certain. CDR1 is MNHNY, CDR2 SVGAGI, per germline (reference sequence). V was trimmed by 2 bases and J by 1 base, leaving 14 bases between them. The CDR3 length is 16 residues.

This chain uses TRBV19 with TRBJ2-5; 8 nucleotides line up with TRBD2. Germline V lookup: CDR1 LNHDA, CDR2 SQIVND (reference sequence). V was pared by 4 bases and J by 5 bases, with 9 bases of the junction left unmatched. The CDR3 loop spans 15 amino acids. The CDR3 coding sequence is TGTGCCAGTAGTACTACTAGCGGACTAGGGGAGACCCAGTACTTC. As protein: CASSTTSGLGETQYF.

This chain links TRBV14 with TRBJ1-4, with a weak D call TRBD1 (5 bases). V gave up 3 bases and J gave up 7 bases, with 12 bases separating them. The germline V gene encodes CDR1 SGHDN and CDR2 FVKESK. The CDR3 covers 14 residues. The CDR3: CASSHLGGREKLFF. CDR3 coding DNA: TGTGCCAGCAGCCACTTGGGGGGTCGTGAAAAACTGTTTTTT.

This clone was seen many times. The rearrangement links TRBV6-5 to TRBJ2-5, with 9 positions matching TRBD1. Germline V CDR1 and CDR2: MNHEY, SVGAGI. The ends lost 5 bases at V and 6 bases at J; junction bases unmatched: 10. This CDR3 is 15 amino acids long. The CDR3 spells CASSRVDRGMQTQYF. In nucleotides, the CDR3 is TGTGCCAGCAGTAGGGTTGACAGGGGGATGCAGACCCAGTACTTC.

Points on this clone: Other DNA sequences from this sample encode an identical CDR3 as well. The chain uses TRBV10-3 and TRBJ2-2; D not resolved. V was pared by 0 bases and J by 2 bases, with 7 bases between. This CDR3 comprises 15 residues. Germline CDR1 is ENHRY and CDR2 is SYGVKD. The CDR3 DNA reads TGTGCCATCAGTGAGTCCTCTGTAAACACCGGGGAGCTGTTTTTT. Translation gives CAISESSVNTGELFF.

This chain joins TRBV11-1 and TRBJ2-1, with 8 bases fitting TRBD2. This CDR3 contains 16 residues. Germline V gene sequence: CDR1 SGHAT, CDR2 FQDESV (reference sequence). Trimming cost V 5 bases and J 6 bases; bases outside gene matches: 12. This chain's CDR3 is CASSPLGAGESNEQFF. Written as DNA, the CDR3 is TGTGCCAGCAGCCCCCTCGGAGCGGGAGAGAGCAATGAGCAGTTCTTC.

This chain's CDR3 is CASSVRWEQFF. The CDR3 bases are TGTGCCAGCAGTGTACGCTGGGAGCAGTTCTTC. The V gene is TRBV2, the J gene TRBJ2-1; D gene ambiguous. Germline loops: CDR1 SNHLY, CDR2 FYNNEI. The CDR3 is 11 residues long. Trimming pared 4 bases from V and 10 bases from J, leaving 8 bases between.

The chain carries TRBV4-2 and TRBJ1-5; TRBD1 aligns across 7 bases. Germline lookup yields CDR1 LGHNA and CDR2 YNFKEQ. This CDR3 has 16 amino acids. Trimming took 1 base from V and 5 from J; bases not matched to a gene: 8. The CDR3 bases are TGTGCCAGCAGCCAAGGACAGGGAAAGGCTGATCAGCCCCAGCATTTT. Translating gives CASSQGQGKADQPQHF.

The J gene is TRBJ2-1, the V gene TRBV6-5, with D unresolved. The ends were cut back, 7 bases at V and 5 bases at J, with 9 bases in the middle. Germline V lookup: CDR1 MNHEY, CDR2 SVGAGI. The CDR3 contains 12 residues. CDR3 nucleotides: TGTGCCAGCATGGCGGTCCACAATGAGCAGTTCTTC. It codes for CASMAVHNEQFF.

Written as DNA, the CDR3 is TGCGCCAGCAGCGAGTGGACAGGGATCGGTCAGCCCCAGCATTTT. It yields the protein CASSEWTGIGQPQHF. The gene calls are TRBV5-1 and TRBJ1-5, with 8 bases aligning to TRBD1. Germline CDR1 and CDR2: SGHRS and YFSETQ. This CDR3 comprises 15 residues. V lost 4 bases to trimming and J lost 6 bases; unmatched junction nucleotides: 9.

The chain joins TRBV11-3 to TRBJ1-1; D not certain. Trimming pared 0 bases from V and 6 bases from J, leaving 8 bases between. CDR3 size: 13 residues. Germline values: CDR1 SGHNT, CDR2 YENEEA. The CDR3 region is CASSLEGNSEAFF. CDR3 bases: TGTGCCAGCAGCTTAGAGGGAAATTCTGAAGCTTTCTTT.

This clone has a handful of counts. This chain connects TRBV6-5 to TRBJ1-1; D is unresolved. Trimming cost V 7 bases and J 1 base, with 4 bases left between them. Germline loops: CDR1 MNHEY, CDR2 SVGAGI. The CDR3 extends over 11 amino acids. CDR3 in amino acids: CASKRNTEAFF. CDR3 in DNA: TGTGCCAGCAAGAGGAACACTGAAGCTTTCTTT.

This clone came up once. At one boundary the junction diverges from the germline segment, which might be a read error. The rearrangement links TRBV28 to TRBJ2-7; 7 positions match TRBD1. The germline V gene has CDR1 MDHEN and CDR2 SYDVKM. The CDR3 has 12 residues. For the CDR3, the DNA is TGTGCCAGCACGCCGACAGGGTACGGGCAGTACTTC. It codes for CASTPTGYGQYF.

This chain uses TRBV15 with TRBJ2-1, with no clear D. The CDR3 totals 12 residues. Germline values: CDR1 LNHNV, CDR2 YYDKDF (reference sequence). V gave up 2 bases and J gave up 10 bases, with 9 bases separating them. The DNA of the CDR3 is TGTGCCACCAGCAGAAACGAACCAGAGCAGTTCTTC. It encodes CATSRNEPEQFF.

This clone was seen a few times. DNA for the CDR3: TGTGCCACCAGTGATTTGTGGGGAGATCCTCTTTCCTACAATGAGCAGTTCTTC. This encodes CATSDLWGDPLSYNEQFF. V usage is TRBV24-1 and J usage is TRBJ2-1; tentative D call: TRBD2 (5 bases). V was clipped by 0 bases and J by 1 base, with 15 bases between them. CDR3 length equals 18 residues. Germline values: CDR1 KGHDR, CDR2 SFDVKD.

The V and J genes are TRBV28 and TRBJ1-5; unclear D gene. Germline V gives CDR1 MDHEN, CDR2 SYDVKM. V lost 7 bases and J lost 5, with 9 bases in between. This CDR3 has 12 amino acids. The DNA for the CDR3 is TGTGCCAGCACCGACCGGTATCAGCCCCAGCATTTT. Its translation: CASTDRYQPQHF.

The rearrangement uses TRBV7-8 and TRBJ2-7; D is uncertain. The CDR3 loop spans 14 amino acids. Germline loops: CDR1 SGHVS, CDR2 FQNEAQ. V was trimmed by 0 bases and J by 2 bases, leaving 8 bases between them. CDR3 protein: CASSLAPIPYEQYF. DNA for the CDR3: TGTGCCAGCAGCTTAGCTCCTATACCCTACGAGCAGTACTTC.